Given below is one T cell receptor beta chain in context. This CDR3 has 15 residues. Germline CDR1 and CDR2: MDHEN and SYDVKM. Trimming shortened V by 5 bases and J by 4 bases, and 18 bases separated the two germline ends. Sequenced by immunoSEQ multiplex PCR; TCRdb stores in-frame clones only, minus some. The sample includes about 2,100,000 clones, 90% to 95% of them seen just once. CD8 cells regarded as naive lacked CD45RO, were positively chosen for CCR7, and omitted terminally differentiated effector memory CD45RA+ cells. This record comes from a study of shared clonotypes between healthy human individuals.

Sequencing used naive CD8+ T cells from PBMCs. The rearrangement links TRBV28 to TRBJ2-7; D is unresolved. The receptor's source is a man between 18 and 35 years old in good health. Some clones in this sample may be carry-over from other donors' samples. CDR3 residues: CASSLQYIRPYEQYF. In DNA, the CDR3 is TGTGCCAGCAGTCTACAATACATCCGCCCTTACGAGCAGTACTTC.